This T cell receptor beta chain emerged from a study of beta chain features in type 1 diabetes. Study-wide results and caveats: Equally in patients and controls, PCR might preferentially amplify shorter templates. Junctions at VDJ sites from type 1 diabetes patients had fewer insertions and more deletions. Across all four CD4+ subsets, people with type 1 diabetes showed modestly shorter TCRB CDR3s.

Of note for this clone: Its specificity is not known.

Since all of the isolated RNA was reverse transcribed, expressed TCRB transcripts were what got sequenced. This table comes from immunoSEQ multiplex PCR, and its TCRdb copy is limited to in-frame clones, with some not included. The sample holds roughly 260,000 clones, about a tenth seen once. Using CD45RO/CCR7/CD25/CD127/CD95/CD27, CD4+ naive, central memory, regulatory and stem cell-like memory cells were sorted. The authors obtained over 95% purity in all sorted populations. Material for sequencing was naive CD4+ T cells from blood. The clonotype comes from a man aged 30 to 45 with type 1 diabetes.

DNA of the CDR3: TGTGCCAGCAGCTTGTTGGACAGAGTCTACGAGCAGTACTTC. Its translation is CASSLLDRVYEQYF. The chain is built from TRBV7-2 and TRBJ2-7; D might be TRBD1 (6 bases). V gave up 3 bases and J gave up 3 bases, with 12 bases separating them. Germline loops: CDR1 SGHTA, CDR2 FQGNSA. The CDR3 has 14 residues.